A single sample is the source of the 22 T cell receptor beta chains below, sequenced in a study of T cell responses to AZD1222 COVID-19 vaccine. Assay: immunoSEQ multiplex PCR; the TCRdb copy retains only in-frame clones and omits some. The sample has roughly 150,000 clones, about nine tenths seen once. This sample comprised peripheral blood, obtained on day 0 of AZD1222 vaccination. The receptors were sampled from an adult in good health.

This sequence joins TRBV7-8 and TRBJ2-5, with TRBD2 matching over 15 bases. Germline-derived CDR1 and CDR2 are SGHVS and FQNEAQ. This CDR3 spans 22 amino acids. V gave up 6 bases and J gave up 4 bases; unmatched junction bases: 24. The CDR3 loop reads CASSSPEGLAGGEGLVGETQYF. The CDR3 DNA reads TGTGCCAGCAGTTCCCCTGAGGGACTAGCGGGAGGTGAGGGACTAGTGGGAGAGACCCAGTACTTC.

On this clone itself: A read error may account for a junction end that differs from germline. This specimen includes other DNA sequences encoding the same CDR3. The CDR3 DNA is TGCGCCAGCAGTTTGGACAGGGGAGGCTACGAGCAGTACTTC. Encoded protein: CASSLDRGGYEQYF. The chain links TRBV5-1 to TRBJ2-7; 9 bases fit TRBD1. CDR3 length: 14 residues. The germline gives CDR1 SGHRS, CDR2 YFSETQ.

The rearrangement joins TRBV28 to TRBJ2-7; D gene ambiguous. With 5 bases removed from V and 6 bases from J, the gap between germline ends came to 11 bases. CDR1 is MDHEN and CDR2 is SYDVKM in the germline V gene. The CDR3 has 12 residues. CDR3 amino acids: CASSPLHSEQYF. The CDR3 bases are TGTGCCAGCAGTCCCCTCCACTCCGAGCAGTACTTC.

The chain carries TRBV28 and TRBJ1-1; TRBD1 might be the D (5 bases). CDR1 and CDR2 from the germline V gene are MDHEN and SYDVKM. CDR3 size: 12 residues. The V gene lost 6 bases and the J gene lost 3 bases, with 8 bases spanning the gap. The CDR3 DNA is TGTGCCAGCAGACGACAGTACACTGAAGCTTTCTTT. Translating it yields CASRRQYTEAFF.

This chain uses TRBV3-1 (or the pseudogene TRBV3-2) with TRBJ1-3, with D hard to call. The CDR3 spans 14 residues. Germline loops: CDR1 LGHDT, CDR2 YNNKEL (reference sequence). The V end lost 5 bases, the J end lost 4 bases, and 12 bases lay between the germline ends. The CDR3 DNA is TGTGCCAGCAGCTACGACAAAAAGGGAAACACCATATATTTT. Amino acids: CASSYDKKGNTIYF.

The V and J genes are TRBV20-1 and TRBJ2-7; the D is unclear. The CDR3 totals 11 residues. Deletions cut 3 bases from V and 2 bases from J, with 5 bases between. Germline values: CDR1 DFQATT, CDR2 SNEGSKA (reference sequence). The CDR3, as DNA: TGCAGTGCTAGCTTTCCCTACGAGCAGTACTTC. Amino acid sequence: CSASFPYEQYF.

The count of this clone is one. This rearrangement joins TRBV2 to TRBJ1-6; D gene uncertain. Germline V CDR1 and CDR2: SNHLY, FYNNEI. The germline V and J ends were trimmed by 5 bases and 0 bases, with 17 bases remaining between them. This CDR3 comprises 18 residues. The DNA of the CDR3 is TGTGCCAGCAGTACCCGGACCCGAGGGAGCTCCTATAATTCACCCCTCCACTTT. It translates to CASSTRTRGSSYNSPLHF.

This chain connects TRBV21-1 to TRBJ1-3. TRBV21-1 has pseudogene status. The CDR3 totals 16 residues. CDR3 nucleotides: TGTGCCAGCACTAAATTGGACGGAAGCTCTGGAAACACCATATATTTT. This codes for CASTKLDGSSGNTIYF.

This clone was recorded only once. The V call is TRBV27, the J call TRBJ1-2; D might be TRBD1 (5 bases). Trimming took 5 bases from V and 6 from J, leaving 19 bases between them. From germline, CDR1 is MNHEY and CDR2 SMNVEV (reference sequence). The length of the CDR3 is 15 residues. This CDR3 is CASSPPGRPFHGYTF. CDR3 in DNA: TGTGCCAGCAGTCCACCGGGACGCCCTTTCCATGGCTACACCTTC.

The chain is built from TRBV5-4 and TRBJ2-1; D is uncertain. Between the trimmed V and J ends, which lost 1 base and 1 base, there was a span of 6 bases. Germline-derived CDR1 and CDR2 are SGHNT and YYREEE (reference sequence). The CDR3 totals 14 residues. The CDR3 is CASSLRGSYNEQFF. CDR3 in DNA: TGTGCCAGCAGCTTGCGAGGTTCCTACAATGAGCAGTTCTTC.

This clone was counted only a few times. The chain joins TRBV7-3 to TRBJ2-7; the D is unclear. The CDR3 runs to 13 residues. V lost 0 bases, J lost 5 bases, and 8 bases lay in between. CDR1 is SGHTA, CDR2 FQGTGA, per germline. This chain's CDR3 is CASSLTSLHEQYF. CDR3 bases: TGTGCCAGCAGCTTAACAAGTTTACACGAGCAGTACTTC.

The chain carries TRBV9 and TRBJ2-3; 9 bases map to TRBD2. Germline loops: CDR1 SGDLS, CDR2 YYNGEE. V gave up 5 bases and J gave up 4 bases; unmatched junction bases: 8. The CDR3 runs to 15 residues. Here the CDR3 DNA reads TGTGCCAGCAGTTTAACTAGCGGGTTGTCAGATACGCAGTATTTT. Translation gives CASSLTSGLSDTQYF. Filled out from reference TRBV9 and TRBJ2-3, the complete variable domain reads DSGVTQTPKHLITATGQRVTLRCSPRSGDLSVYWYQQSLDQGLQFLIQYYNGEERAKGNILERFSAQQFPDLHSELNLSSLELGDSALYFCASSLTSGLSDTQYFGPGTRLTVL.

The CDR3 protein is CASSHGTPTFV. In DNA form, the CDR3 reads TGTGCCAGCAGCCACGGGACTCCTACCTTTGTC. The chain couples TRBV14 to TRBJ2-7; D might be TRBD2 (6 bases). This CDR3 comprises 11 residues. CDR1 SGHDN and CDR2 FVKESK come from the germline V gene.

The genes are TRBV6-5 and TRBJ1-5; D unclear. V lost 2 bases and J 4 bases, leaving 6 bases between the germline ends. Germline values: CDR1 MNHEY, CDR2 SVGAGI. The CDR3 loop spans 13 amino acids. CDR3 nucleotides: TGTGCCAGCAGTTACGACGGGAATCAGCCCCAGCATTTT. Its translation is CASSYDGNQPQHF.

The V and J genes are TRBV4-1 and TRBJ2-1; the match to TRBD2 covers 9 bases. This CDR3 has 16 residues. J gave up 3 bases and V 1 base, and 4 bases lay outside the gene matches. Germline-derived CDR1 and CDR2 are MGHRA and YSYEKL. The CDR3 is CASSQVRTSVYNEQFF. Here the CDR3 DNA reads TGCGCCAGCAGCCAAGTTCGGACTAGCGTCTACAATGAGCAGTTCTTC.

J is TRBJ1-1 and V is TRBV7-2, with 10 bases fitting TRBD1. CDR1 is SGHTA, CDR2 FQGNSA, per germline. V was pared by 3 bases and J by 5 bases, with 3 bases of the junction left unmatched. This CDR3 comprises 14 residues. This chain's CDR3 is CASSFDRGQTEAFF. The CDR3 DNA sequence: TGTGCCAGCAGCTTCGACAGGGGGCAGACTGAAGCTTTCTTT.

The rearrangement uses TRBV18 and TRBJ1-1, with D unclear. Germline-derived CDR1 and CDR2 are KGHSH and LQKENI. The CDR3 is made up of 12 amino acids. Trimming pared 5 bases from V and 2 bases from J, leaving 6 bases between. In DNA, the CDR3 is TGTGCCAGCTCAAAGGTAAACACTGAAGCTTTCTTT. This gives the protein CASSKVNTEAFF. Full variable domain (rest looked up from reference TRBV18 and TRBJ1-1): NAGVMQNPRHLVRRRGQEARLRCSPMKGHSHVYWYRQLPEEGLKFMVYLQKENIIDESGMPKERFSAEFPKEGPSILRIQQVVRGDSAAYFCASSKVNTEAFFGQGTRLTVV.

CDR3 sequence reads: CASSSPGTGGGELFF. As DNA, the CDR3 is TGTGCCAGCAGTTCCCCTGGGACAGGGGGCGGGGAGCTGTTTTTT. The chain links TRBV27 to TRBJ2-2, with 11 bases matching TRBD1. Germline V gene lookup returns CDR1 MNHEY and CDR2 SMNVEV (reference sequence). The CDR3 contains 15 residues. The J segment lost 7 bases and the V segment lost 4 bases, leaving 5 bases of the junction unmatched.

The rearrangement links TRBV5-6 to TRBJ2-3, with 8 nucleotides matching TRBD1. Looked up from germline, CDR1 is SGHDT and CDR2 is YYEEEE. Germline trimming cut 4 bases from V and 5 bases from J; bases unmatched to any gene: 6. CDR3 length equals 14 residues. CDR3 in amino acids: CASSGTGAQDTQYF. The CDR3, as DNA: TGTGCCAGCAGCGGGACAGGAGCGCAAGATACGCAGTATTTT.

The chain couples TRBV28 to TRBJ2-1; 7 bases map to TRBD2. After removal of 4 bases from V and 7 bases from J, the junction contained 7 bases not matched to a gene. This CDR3 contains 14 residues. Germline CDR1 is MDHEN and CDR2 is SYDVKM. CDR3: CASSSRTSLNEQFF. The CDR3 region has the DNA TGTGCCAGCAGTTCCAGGACTAGTTTGAATGAGCAGTTCTTC.

This chain uses TRBV5-8 with TRBJ1-1; maybe TRBD1 (5 bases). The CDR3 extends over 14 amino acids. Trimming removed 6 bases at V and 4 bases at J, with 16 bases between. Germline V CDR1 and CDR2: SGHTS, YDEGEE. CDR3 amino acids: CASTPRGSATEAFF. CDR3 nucleotide sequence: TGTGCCAGCACCCCGAGGGGCAGTGCCACTGAAGCTTTCTTT.

This sequence joins TRBV30 and TRBJ1-4; 8 bases fit TRBD1. Looked up from germline, CDR1 is GTSNPN and CDR2 is SVGIG (reference sequence). J lost 5 bases, V lost 3 bases, and 5 bases had no gene match. The CDR3 runs 14 residues. The chain's CDR3 is CAWRRDRPNEKLFF. Written as DNA, the CDR3 is TGTGCCTGGAGGAGGGACAGGCCCAATGAAAAACTGTTTTTT.